At least ten counts were recorded for the clone carrying this T cell receptor beta chain. The J segment lost 4 bases and the V segment lost 10 bases, leaving 8 bases of the junction unmatched. The CDR3 consists of 15 residues. Germline-derived CDR1 and CDR2 are MNHEY and SVGEGT. The record originates from a study of blood T cells in healthy people across ages. Then a second PCR, running about 6 to 12 cycles, was carried out with a sample-barcoded 5' primer and a J-beta primer mix. Every sample gave at least 2.5 million paired-end reads containing CDR3. TCRdb passed the 5' RACE reads through MiXCR, listing each CDR3 protein once. The table includes more than 700,000 distinct CDR3 sequences, around 50% detected once.

Sequenced: blood. This chain joins TRBV6-2 or TRBV6-3 and TRBJ2-3, with TRBD2 matching 13 bases. The source of this sequence is a man older than 75 in good health. CDR3: CATTSGRAEADTQYF. The CDR3 DNA sequence: TGTGCCACAACTAGCGGGAGGGCCGAGGCAGATACGCAGTATTTT.